The rows below give T cell receptor beta chains drawn from one sample of a study of cytomegalovirus exposure and HLA in healthy donors. Repertoires were generated with immunoSEQ multiplex PCR, while TCRdb's copy carries only in-frame clones and drops some. The sample holds 150,000 or so clones, 75% to 90% seen once. The sequenced sample consisted of PBMCs. The receptors here all came from a woman in her late teens or twenties in good health and CMV-seronegative. Each CDR3 is given with its conserved first and last residue. A D gene is named only where the DNA matches it firmly. The size of a clone is reported for some rows only, either as once, few or many, or as a class for expanded clones.

v_call	clone_size	d_call	j_call	cdr3_nt	cdr3_aa
TRBV11-2	once	TRBD1	TRBJ1-2	TGTGCCAGCAGCTTCGGACAGGGCACTAACTATGGCTACACCTTC	CASSFGQGTNYGYTF
TRBV6-5	.	.	TRBJ1-1	TGTGCCAGCAGTAACCGCCCGGGTGAAGCTTTCTTT	CASSNRPGEAFF
TRBV5-1	.	TRBD2	TRBJ2-1	TGCGCCAGCGCGGGACTAGCGGTACCCTACAATGAGCAGTTCTTC	CASAGLAVPYNEQFF
TRBV7-8	.	TRBD1	TRBJ1-5	TGTGCCAGCAGCTTGAATCTCAGACAGGGGATTCAGCCCCAGCATTTT	CASSLNLRQGIQPQHF
TRBV5-4	.	TRBD2	TRBJ2-3	TGTGCCAGCAGCCCTTGGACTAGCGGGAGGGGTTTAACTACAGATACGCAGTATTTT	CASSPWTSGRGLTTDTQYF
TRBV28	.	TRBD1	TRBJ1-5	TGTGCCAGCAGTTCCCTCCGGGACAGGGGGTATAGCAATCAGCCCCAGCATTTT	CASSSLRDRGYSNQPQHF
TRBV11-2	.	TRBD2	TRBJ2-1	TGTGCCAGCAGCTTAGAACCGAGAACGGCTAGCGGGTCCTCCTACAATGAGCAGTTCTTC	CASSLEPRTASGSSYNEQFF
TRBV6-4	.	TRBD1	TRBJ2-2	TGTGCCAGCAGTGGACAGGGAAACACCGGGGAGCTGTTTTTT	CASSGQGNTGELFF
TRBV7-2	.	.	TRBJ1-4	TGTGCCAGCAGCCCCGTGGGGGCAGGGAAACTGTTTTTT	CASSPVGAGKLFF
TRBV30	.	.	TRBJ1-6	TGTGCCTGGAGCGATGGACAGTCTTTTAATTCACCCCTCCACTTT	CAWSDGQSFNSPLHF
TRBV19	.	.	TRBJ1-1	TGTGCCACCCTTGAGATCGGGACAATTGAAGCTTTCTTT	CATLEIGTIEAFF
TRBV5-5	.	.	TRBJ2-7	TGTGCCAGCAGCTTGAGTTACTCTCATCCCTACGAGCAGTACTTC	CASSLSYSHPYEQYF
TRBV27	.	TRBD1	TRBJ2-7	TGTGCCAGCAGTCGTGGGGACAGGGGGAACGAGCAGTACTTC	CASSRGDRGNEQYF
TRBV5-1	.	TRBD2	TRBJ2-1	TGCGCCAGCAGCACCTACCCTCGGGTGGCTAGCGGGGGCCCGAGCTCCTACAATGAGCAGTTCTTC	CASSTYPRVASGGPSSYNEQFF
TRBV4-1	.	.	TRBJ1-1	TGCGCCAGCAGCCAAGGTTCGGTTACCACTGAAGCTTTCTTT	CASSQGSVTTEAFF
TRBV10-2	.	TRBD2	TRBJ2-5	TGCGCCACTGGATTAGCGGGGACGCACCCCCCAGAGACCCAGTACTTC	CATGLAGTHPPETQYF
TRBV10-3	.	.	TRBJ2-7	TGTGCCATCAGTGAACGGGGAACCTCCTACGAGCAGTACTTC	CAISERGTSYEQYF
TRBV7-9	.	TRBD1	TRBJ2-1	TGTGCCAGCAGCTTATACTTAGGGGGCGTTGGTGAGCAGTTCTTC	CASSLYLGGVGEQFF
TRBV19	once	TRBD2	TRBJ2-5	TGTGCCAGTAGTATGACGGGAGGCGGGGGGACCCAGTACTTC	CASSMTGGGGTQYF
TRBV19	.	TRBD1	TRBJ1-1	TGTGCCAGTAGTATAGAGGGGACAGGGAAGGCTGAAGCTTTCTTT	CASSIEGTGKAEAFF
TRBV5-8	.	.	TRBJ1-6	TGTGCCAGCAGCTTACCCGGACAGATCTCGGCCCTCCACTTT	CASSLPGQISALHF
TRBV6-4	.	.	TRBJ1-1	TGTGCCAGCAGTCGGGGGGCGGGGACGAACACTGAAGCTTTCTTT	CASSRGAGTNTEAFF
TRBV28	once	.	TRBJ1-2	TGTGCCAGCTTCGGACAGAAAGACCCTCTCTATGGCTACACCTTC	CASFGQKDPLYGYTF
TRBV4-1	.	TRBD2	TRBJ2-7	TGCGCCAGCAGCCAAGCGGGGGGGCTCTTGTTCCGCGAGCAGTACTTC	CASSQAGGLLFREQYF
TRBV10-3	.	TRBD2	TRBJ2-7	TGTGCCATCAGTGAGGGGGGGGGATCCTACGAGCAGTACTTC	CAISEGGGSYEQYF
TRBV4-1	.	TRBD1	TRBJ2-4	TGCGCCAGCAGCCTCCTCGTCTCCGTGGGCACAGGGGGCGGCCACATTCAGTACTTC	CASSLLVSVGTGGGHIQYF
TRBV29-1	.	TRBD1	TRBJ2-5	TGCAGCGCAGAAGGGGACAGGGTTTTAGAGACCCAGTACTTC	CSAEGDRVLETQYF